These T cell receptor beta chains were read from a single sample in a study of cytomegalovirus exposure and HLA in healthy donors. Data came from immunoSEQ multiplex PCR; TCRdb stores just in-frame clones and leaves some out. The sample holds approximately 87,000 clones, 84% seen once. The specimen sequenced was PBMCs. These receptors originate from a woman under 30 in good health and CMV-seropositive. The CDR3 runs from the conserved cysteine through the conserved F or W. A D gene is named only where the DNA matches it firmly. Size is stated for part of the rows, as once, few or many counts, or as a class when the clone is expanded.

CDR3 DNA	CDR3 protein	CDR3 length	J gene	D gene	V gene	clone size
TGTGCCAGCAGCGCCACCGGGACAGGGGGCTACGAGCAGTACTTC	CASSATGTGGYEQYF	15	TRBJ2-7	TRBD1	TRBV9	.
TGTGCCAGTAGTTTCTCTCCCCAGGGGGGCACTGAAGCTTTCTTT	CASSFSPQGGTEAFF	15	TRBJ1-1	TRBD1	TRBV19	few
TGCGCCAGCAGTTTTACAGGGAGCTCCTACAATGAGCAGTTCTTC	CASSFTGSSYNEQFF	15	TRBJ2-1	.	TRBV5-1	.
TGTGCCAGCAGCACAGAAAACATTCAGTACTTC	CASSTENIQYF	11	TRBJ2-4	.	TRBV2	.
TGCGCCAGCAGCCAAGGGGGAGGTGGGGTGCGGAATTCCCCCCTCCACTTT	CASSQGGGGVRNSPLHF	17	TRBJ1-6	.	TRBV4-1	.
TGCGCCAGCAGTGCCTCCGGGACAGGGGTCGGCGAGCAGTACTTC	CASSASGTGVGEQYF	15	TRBJ2-7	TRBD1	TRBV10-2	.
TGTGCCTCTCGATTAGGGAGCTCCTACAATGAGCAGTTCTTC	CASRLGSSYNEQFF	14	TRBJ2-1	.	TRBV28	.
TGTGCCAGCAGTGACAGTCCCTATGGCTACACCTTC	CASSDSPYGYTF	12	TRBJ1-2	.	TRBV2	.
TGTGCCAGCAGCTTAACCAGACAAGAGACCCAGTACTTC	CASSLTRQETQYF	13	TRBJ2-5	.	TRBV7-3	.
TGTGCCACCAGCACCAGGGGAGGCACAGATACGCAGTATTTT	CATSTRGGTDTQYF	14	TRBJ2-3	.	TRBV15	.
TGTGCCAGCTCGTCCCTTCTAGCGGGGAAATCCGGGGCCAACGTCCTGACTTTC	CASSSLLAGKSGANVLTF	18	TRBJ2-6	TRBD2	TRBV7-3	.
TGTGCCAGCAGCCCGGAAGGGGGCGTTGGGGCCAACGTCCTGACTTTC	CASSPEGGVGANVLTF	16	TRBJ2-6	TRBD1	TRBV6-6	.
TGTGCCAGTAGTATACAGCGAGCAACTAATGAAAAACTGTTTTTT	CASSIQRATNEKLFF	15	TRBJ1-4	.	TRBV19	.
TGTGCCTGGAGTGTACGCCACACGGCGGGGGGAACCTGGTATCGCGACCTGACTTTC	CAWSVRHTAGGTWYRDLTF	19	TRBJ2-6	TRBD2	TRBV30	.
TGTGCCTGGGAGGCCGGCGGGACCTTAAAACTGTTTTTT	CAWEAGGTLKLFF	13	TRBJ1-4	.	TRBV30	.
TGTGCCAGCAGTTCACCCCGAATTACAGGTGAAGCTTTCTTT	CASSSPRITGEAFF	14	TRBJ1-1	.	TRBV28	.